Listed here are 28 T cell receptor beta chains from one sample, sequenced in a study of T-cell memory formation after mild COVID-19. TCRdb itself ran the 5' RACE reads through MiXCR, one entry per CDR3 protein. The repertoire holds about 49,000 distinct CDR3 sequences, with approximately 6.6% as singletons. Sequenced input: PBMCs or a T cell subset sorted from them (not recorded which). These TCRs come from a man between 18 and 29 years old who had mild COVID-19 (a few samples of this study predate the infection). Cell type and time point are not known.

The rearrangement joins TRBV4-1 to TRBJ1-5; 7 bases fit TRBD1. This CDR3 contains 13 residues. V was pared by 3 bases and J by 4 bases, with 0 bases of the junction left unmatched. Germline lookup yields CDR1 MGHRA and CDR2 YSYEKL. CDR3 loop: CASSQDRNQPQHF. Here the CDR3 DNA reads TGCGCCAGCAGCCAGGACAGGAATCAGCCCCAGCATTTT.

The V and J genes are TRBV5-1 and TRBJ2-2; D is uncertain. Germline CDR1 and CDR2: SGHRS and YFSETQ. V was shortened by 2 bases and J by 4 bases, with 21 bases between the two germline ends. The CDR3 spans 18 residues. CDR3 sequence (DNA): TGCGCCAGCAGCTTCCGCCCGGGCGGCCCGGGTGGCACCGGGGAGCTGTTTTTT. It yields the protein CASSFRPGGPGGTGELFF.

This sequence joins TRBV4-1 and TRBJ2-3; 8 bases align to TRBD1. V shed 1 base, J shed 7 bases, and the junction held 4 bases outside the gene matches. The germline gives CDR1 MGHRA, CDR2 YSYEKL. The CDR3 length is 14 residues. The CDR3 coding sequence is TGCGCCAGCAGCCAAGGTCAGGGGGCTTATACGCAGTATTTT. Its translation is CASSQGQGAYTQYF.

This clonotype has at least ten counts. The chain links TRBV6-6 to TRBJ2-7, with TRBD2 matching 12 bases. V shed 8 bases, J shed 1 base, and the junction held 3 bases outside the gene matches. The V gene's germline CDR1 is MNHNY and CDR2 SVGAGI (reference sequence). The CDR3 totals 14 residues. CDR3 amino acids: CASGGTSGSYEQYF. The CDR3 DNA sequence: TGTGCCAGCGGAGGGACTAGCGGGTCCTACGAGCAGTACTTC.

The rearrangement joins TRBV11-3 to TRBJ2-2; perhaps TRBD1 as D (7 bases). V was cut by 0 bases and J by 5 bases, with 19 bases left in between. Germline CDR1 is SGHNT and CDR2 is YENEEA. The CDR3 totals 18 residues. CDR3 DNA sequence: TGTGCCAGCAGCTTAGACCAAGGGGGGACAGTCCGAACCGGGGAGCTGTTTTTT. Translation: CASSLDQGGTVRTGELFF.

V is TRBV5-5 and J is TRBJ2-2, with D unclear. CDR1 is SGHKS and CDR2 is YYEKEE in the germline V gene (reference sequence). This CDR3 region has 14 residues. V lost 2 bases, J lost 1 base, and 6 bases lay in between. Here the CDR3 reads CASSFLVNTGELFF. For the CDR3, the DNA is TGTGCCAGCAGCTTTTTAGTGAACACCGGGGAGCTGTTTTTT.

This clonotype was observed a few times. The genes are TRBV12-3 or TRBV12-4 and TRBJ2-1, with D perhaps assigned TRBD1 or TRBD2 (5 bases each). The CDR3 totals 14 residues. Trimming took off 0 bases at V and 2 bases at J, with 5 bases between the two ends. The chain's CDR3 is CASSLAGAYNEQFF. CDR3 nucleotides: TGTGCCAGCAGTTTAGCGGGGGCCTACAATGAGCAGTTCTTC.

The chain joins TRBV5-6 to TRBJ1-1; no clear D. Germline lookup yields CDR1 SGHDT and CDR2 YYEEEE. This CDR3 has 13 residues. The V and J ends lost 3 bases and 6 bases respectively, with 12 bases between them. The CDR3 here is CASSSIPGAEAFF. CDR3 in DNA: TGTGCCAGCAGCTCCATTCCCGGCGCTGAAGCTTTCTTT.

This clonotype has ten or more counts. CDR3 sequence: CASSLEWRLKNTEAFF. CDR3 sequence (DNA): TGTGCCAGCAGCTTAGAATGGCGCCTAAAGAACACTGAAGCTTTCTTT. The chain carries TRBV11-2 and TRBJ1-1; D is unresolved. V lost 0 bases and J lost 1, with 12 bases in between. Germline V CDR1 and CDR2: SGHAT, FQNNGV. The CDR3 sequence is 16 residues long.

This chain connects TRBV12-3 or TRBV12-4 to TRBJ1-5, with D unresolved. Trimming cost V 6 bases and J 0 bases, with 9 bases left between them. This CDR3 is 14 amino acids long. CDR3 residues: CASSLLNSNQPQHF. CDR3 DNA: TGTGCCAGCAGCCTACTAAATAGCAATCAGCCCCAGCATTTT.

The rearrangement uses TRBV7-9 and TRBJ2-7; D is unclear. V lost 3 bases and J lost 5, with 11 bases in between. CDR1 and CDR2 from the germline V gene are SEHNR and FQNEAQ (reference sequence). The CDR3 is 13 residues long. DNA for the CDR3: TGTGCCAGCAGCTTCCAGGTTCCCGACGAGCAGTACTTC. Protein product: CASSFQVPDEQYF.

This clonotype was observed a few times. V and J are TRBV20-1 and TRBJ2-3; 11 nucleotides match TRBD2. The CDR3 contains 13 residues. Germline-derived CDR1 and CDR2 are DFQATT and SNEGSKA (reference sequence). The V and J ends lost 7 bases and 3 bases, in that order; junction bases with no gene match: 3. The CDR3 region is CSVPSGGTDTQYF. The CDR3 DNA sequence: TGCAGTGTCCCTAGCGGGGGGACAGATACGCAGTATTTT.

This sequence joins TRBV14 and TRBJ2-1, with D unclear. CDR3 length equals 13 residues. The V end lost 0 bases, the J end lost 7 bases, and 7 bases lay between the germline ends. Germline V gives CDR1 SGHDN, CDR2 FVKESK. The CDR3 DNA follows: TGTGCCAGCAGCCAAGATCGCCGGAATGAGCAGTTCTTC. Translating gives CASSQDRRNEQFF.

This clonotype was counted a few times. The CDR3 protein is CASSQWDRTDTQYF. The CDR3 DNA reads TGTGCCAGCAGCCAATGGGACCGCACAGATACGCAGTATTTT. The chain has TRBV4-2 and TRBJ2-3, with D possibly being TRBD1 or TRBD2 (5 bases each). Germline CDR1 is LGHNA and CDR2 is YNFKEQ. This CDR3 is built from 14 residues. V lost 2 bases and J 1 base, leaving 7 bases between the germline ends.

This clonotype appeared many times. The CDR3 DNA follows: TGTGCCAGCAGGGTGGGCAGGAGGGGGATTGAAGCTTTCTTT. This sequence encodes CASRVGRRGIEAFF. The chain is built from TRBV7-2 and TRBJ1-1; perhaps TRBD1 as D (6 bases). CDR1 is SGHTA, CDR2 FQGNSA, per germline. The length of the CDR3 is 14 residues. The V end was cut by 6 bases, the J end by 7 bases, with 18 bases between.

The chain employs TRBV12-3 or TRBV12-4 and TRBJ2-2; 7 bases line up with TRBD2. Unmatched junction bases numbered 10, after V lost 7 bases and J lost 5 bases. The CDR3 contains 15 residues. DNA of the CDR3: TGTGCCAGCACCGAAAGACTAGCAGTGACCGGGGAGCTGTTTTTT. Translated, it gives CASTERLAVTGELFF.

This chain connects TRBV5-1 to TRBJ2-7; a possible D gene is TRBD2 (7 bases). In germline, CDR1 is SGHRS, CDR2 YFSETQ. The CDR3 runs to 14 residues. V lost 4 bases and J 7 bases, leaving 18 bases between the germline ends. The CDR3, as DNA: TGCGCCAGCAGCCCGCAGGGGAGGGGCTTGGAGCAGTACGTC. Translated, it gives CASSPQGRGLEQYV.

The chain carries TRBV20-1 and TRBJ1-6; D uncertain. CDR3 length: 13 amino acids. Germline assignment: CDR1 DFQATT and CDR2 SNEGSKA (reference sequence). V lost 3 bases, J lost 4 bases, and 7 bases lay in between. CDR3 protein: CSASGQYNSPLHF. The CDR3 nucleotides are TGCAGTGCTAGCGGCCAGTATAATTCACCCCTCCACTTT.

The genes are TRBV4-3 and TRBJ1-1; TRBD1 might be the D (6 bases). Deletions cut 3 bases from V and 4 bases from J, with 12 bases between. Germline CDR1 and CDR2: LGHNA and YSLEER. This CDR3 has 14 amino acids. CDR3 residues: CASSQSGDGTEAFF. CDR3 coding DNA: TGCGCCAGCAGCCAGTCAGGGGATGGCACTGAAGCTTTCTTT.

The V and J genes are TRBV20-1 and TRBJ2-7, with D perhaps assigned TRBD1 or TRBD2 (5 bases each). V gave up 3 bases and J gave up 6 bases, with 12 bases separating them. The CDR3 consists of 12 residues. CDR1 and CDR2 (germline): DFQATT, SNEGSKA (reference sequence). CDR3 loop: CSASPNGAEQYV. In DNA form, the CDR3 reads TGCAGTGCTAGCCCTAACGGGGCCGAGCAGTACGTC.

The table lists this clonotype with a few counts. V and J are TRBV7-9 and TRBJ1-2; no reliable D call. Germline V gene data show CDR1 as SEHNR and CDR2 as FQNEAQ (reference sequence). The germline V and J ends were trimmed by 5 bases and 9 bases, with 16 bases remaining between them. The CDR3 runs to 13 residues. CDR3 protein: CASSPLGVPRYTF. For the CDR3, the DNA is TGTGCCAGCAGCCCCCTGGGTGTTCCTCGCTACACCTTC.

This rearrangement joins TRBV7-9 to TRBJ1-5; 10 nucleotides agree with TRBD1. The CDR3 length is 15 residues. Germline V lookup: CDR1 SEHNR, CDR2 FQNEAQ (reference sequence). V shed 4 bases and J 5 bases; nucleotides not matched to a gene: 5. CDR3 DNA sequence: TGTGCCAGCAGCTCGACCGGGACAGGGGATCAGCCCCAGCATTTT. Translation gives CASSSTGTGDQPQHF. Together with reference TRBV7-9 and TRBJ1-5, the CDR3 gives the full variable domain: DTGVSQNPRHKITKRGQNVTFRCDPISEHNRLYWYRQTLGQGPEFLTYFQNEAQLEKSRLLSDRFSAERPKGSFSTLEIQRTEQGDSAMYLCASSSTGTGDQPQHFGDGTRLSIL.

This clonotype was observed at least ten times. V is TRBV5-1 and J is TRBJ2-5, with D tentatively TRBD2 (6 bases). Germline-derived CDR1 and CDR2 are SGHRS and YFSETQ. This CDR3 is built from 15 residues. Trimming removed 4 bases at V and 2 bases at J, with 15 bases between. The CDR3 loop is CASSTDPRGQETQYF. The CDR3 nucleotides read TGCGCCAGCAGCACGGACCCGCGGGGTCAAGAGACCCAGTACTTC.

The chain carries TRBV5-4 and TRBJ2-2, with TRBD1 identical over 7 bases. CDR3 length: 14 residues. The junction had 6 bases not matched to a gene; V was cut back by 4 bases and J by 6 bases. Germline values: CDR1 SGHNT, CDR2 YYREEE (reference sequence). CDR3 DNA sequence: TGTGCCAGCAGCCACAGGGGTGAGGCCGGGGAGCTGTTTTTT. Its translation: CASSHRGEAGELFF.

The chain carries TRBV5-4 and TRBJ2-1; 10 bases align to TRBD2. Losses at the gene ends were 3 bases for V and 2 bases for J; bases not matched to a gene: 5. This CDR3 is 16 amino acids long. CDR1 is SGHNT, CDR2 YYREEE, per germline (reference sequence). The CDR3 sequence is CASSSRSGGPYNEQFF. The DNA for the CDR3 is TGTGCCAGCAGCTCCCGTAGCGGGGGGCCCTACAATGAGCAGTTCTTC.

This clonotype has only a few counts. This chain connects TRBV6-2 or TRBV6-3 to TRBJ2-3; TRBD2 might be the D (5 bases). Germline lookup yields CDR1 MNHEY and CDR2 SVGEGT. The CDR3 extends over 12 amino acids. V lost 5 bases, J lost 11 bases, and 14 bases lay in between. CDR3: CASSLLGGGQYF. CDR3 in DNA: TGTGCCAGCAGTCTCCTAGGTGGAGGGCAGTATTTT.

The chain couples TRBV7-9 to TRBJ2-5; no firm D call. V lost 5 bases, J lost 5 bases, and 12 bases lay in between. Germline values: CDR1 SEHNR, CDR2 FQNEAQ (reference sequence). The CDR3 has 13 residues. Here the CDR3 DNA reads TGTGCCAGCAGCACAAGGGTGGTGGAGACCCAGTACTTC. It yields the protein CASSTRVVETQYF.

The chain has TRBV7-2 and TRBJ1-4; weak D call: TRBD1 (6 bases). The germline gives CDR1 SGHTA, CDR2 FQGNSA. Trimming took 5 bases from V and 8 from J, leaving 9 bases between them. The CDR3 is 12 residues long. CDR3 residues: CASSEGGEKLFF. CDR3 in DNA: TGTGCCAGCAGCGAAGGGGGAGAAAAACTGTTTTTT.